The sequence of this T cell receptor beta chain was determined in a study of T cell changes during pregnancy in multiple sclerosis. The CDR3 is 15 residues long. CDR1 SGHTA and CDR2 FQGNSA come from the germline V gene. The germline V and J ends were trimmed by 1 base and 5 bases, with 14 bases remaining between them. Using immunoSEQ multiplex PCR, the repertoire was profiled, and TCRdb retains in-frame clones only, with some absent. The table shows some 39,000 clones, with 90% to 95% occurring only once. This TCR was sampled from a female donor in good health, enrolled as a control in a pregnancy study. The sample consisted of CD4+ T cells from peripheral blood mononuclear cells, taken in the second trimester of pregnancy. The chain links TRBV7-2 to TRBJ1-1; tentatively, D is TRBD1 (6 bases). The CDR3 region has the DNA TGTGCCAGCAGCTTAGTTGGGCAGGGGCTGACTGAAGCTTTCTTT. Its protein product is CASSLVGQGLTEAFF.